The 22 T cell receptor beta chains below all came from one sample that was sequenced in a study of T cell responses to AZD1222 COVID-19 vaccine. Using immunoSEQ multiplex PCR, the repertoire was profiled, and TCRdb retains in-frame clones only, with some absent. The sample has 130,000 to 150,000 clones, approximately 90% seen once. This specimen was peripheral blood, taken on day 0 of AZD1222 vaccination. Receptors were obtained from an adult in good health.

The rearrangement links TRBV11-3 to TRBJ2-1; D may be TRBD1 or TRBD2 (6 bases each). Trimming left V 5 bases short and J 13 bases short, with 15 bases between. The CDR3 spans 12 residues. CDR1 is SGHNT, CDR2 YENEEA, per germline. The CDR3 DNA reads TGTGCCAGCAGCCCAGACAGGAGGGGACAGTTCTTC. Its protein is CASSPDRRGQFF.

The chain joins TRBV7-2 to TRBJ2-2; perhaps TRBD1 as D (6 bases). CDR3 length: 14 residues. CDR1 and CDR2 from the germline V gene are SGHTA and FQGNSA. V shed 6 bases and J shed 6 bases, with 14 bases lying between them. The CDR3 protein is CASRDDRIAGELFF. The DNA for the CDR3 is TGTGCCAGCAGGGACGACAGGATAGCCGGGGAGCTGTTTTTT.

The rearrangement uses TRBV18 and TRBJ1-2, with no clear D. Deletions cut 2 bases from V and 0 bases from J, with 4 bases between. This CDR3 is built from 13 residues. Germline CDR1 reads KGHSH; CDR2 reads LQKENI. The CDR3 DNA reads TGTGCCAGCTCACCAGACACTAACTATGGCTACACCTTC. Its protein product is CASSPDTNYGYTF.

The chain has TRBV30 and TRBJ1-2; 8 positions match TRBD1. With 4 bases clipped from V and 4 bases from J, the junction kept 2 bases outside the gene matches. There are 12 residues in the CDR3. Germline CDR1 reads GTSNPN; CDR2 reads SVGIG (reference sequence). Here the CDR3 reads CAWTGGRYGYTF. The CDR3 DNA reads TGTGCCTGGACAGGGGGCCGCTATGGCTACACCTTC.

The chain combines TRBV5-1 with TRBJ1-1; the D gene is possibly TRBD1 (6 bases). Germline CDR1 SGHRS, CDR2 YFSETQ. The CDR3 is made up of 14 amino acids. V lost 5 bases, J lost 0 bases, and 11 bases lay in between. This CDR3 is CASRTGGLNTEAFF. CDR3 coding DNA: TGCGCCAGCAGGACAGGTGGGTTGAACACTGAAGCTTTCTTT.

The rearrangement joins TRBV18 to TRBJ1-3; 8 bases map to TRBD1. CDR3 length: 18 amino acids. J gave up 6 bases and V 2 bases, and 15 bases lay outside the gene matches. Germline V gives CDR1 KGHSH, CDR2 LQKENI. The CDR3 DNA sequence: TGTGCCAGCTCACCAGCGGGGCAGGGGGCTAGTTCAGTAAACACCATATATTTT. Translating it yields CASSPAGQGASSVNTIYF.

The rearrangement uses TRBV7-9 and TRBJ2-7, with unresolved D. The CDR3 loop spans 11 amino acids. Germline V gives CDR1 SEHNR, CDR2 FQNEAQ (reference sequence). With 5 bases removed from V and 4 bases from J, the gap between germline ends came to 6 bases. The CDR3 is CASSLQYEQYF. DNA of the CDR3: TGTGCCAGCAGCCTACAGTACGAGCAGTACTTC.

V and J are TRBV23-1 and TRBJ2-5, with D perhaps matching TRBD1 or TRBD2 (5 bases each). TRBV23-1 is an ORF, and what it does is uncertain. The CDR3 has 15 amino acids. The ends were cut back, 6 bases at V and 8 bases at J, with 22 bases in the middle. The chain's CDR3 is CASRTLGDPDPTQYF. The CDR3 DNA reads as TGCGCCAGCAGGACCCTCGGGGACCCCGATCCTACCCAGTACTTC.

This chain links TRBV10-1 with TRBJ1-6; 9 bases map to TRBD1. The germline CDR1 and CDR2 sequences are WNHNN and SYGVQD (reference sequence). The length of the CDR3 is 14 residues. Trimming cost V 9 bases and J 8 bases; bases outside gene matches: 8. The CDR3 protein is CARTPGQGYSPLHF. For the CDR3, the DNA is TGCGCCAGGACCCCCGGACAGGGGTATTCACCCCTCCACTTT.

V gene TRBV25-1 combines with J gene TRBJ2-2, with a possible D match to TRBD1 (5 bases). The CDR3 has 14 amino acids. CDR1 is MGHDK and CDR2 is SYGVNS in the germline V gene. V was trimmed by 7 bases and J by 4 bases, leaving 13 bases between them. CDR3 sequence (DNA): TGTGCCAGCACAGGGCCCCTCGGCACCGGGGAGCTGTTTTTT. This sequence encodes CASTGPLGTGELFF.

This chain connects TRBV4-2 to TRBJ2-7; possibly TRBD1 for D (6 bases). Trimming took off 5 bases at V and 0 bases at J, with 14 bases between the two ends. This CDR3 contains 15 residues. In germline, CDR1 is LGHNA, CDR2 YNFKEQ. In DNA form, the CDR3 reads TGTGCCAGCAGCTCCTTGACAGGAAGCTCCTACGAGCAGTACTTC. This translates into CASSSLTGSSYEQYF.

This chain connects TRBV7-8 to TRBJ2-3; a possible D gene is TRBD2 (7 bases). V was pared by 4 bases and J by 5 bases, with 28 bases between. Germline V gene lookup returns CDR1 SGHVS and CDR2 FQNEAQ. The CDR3 is 19 residues long. CDR3 bases: TGTGCCAGCAGCTCCCGGGACCAGGAGGGAGGGGGGCTGTTAGATACGCAGTATTTT. As protein: CASSSRDQEGGGLLDTQYF.

The V call is TRBV28, the J call TRBJ2-7, with D hard to call. The CDR3 totals 14 residues. The V gene's germline CDR1 is MDHEN and CDR2 SYDVKM. Trimming took off 3 bases at V and 7 bases at J, with 16 bases between the two ends. CDR3 sequence reads: CASSFLAFSGEQYF. The CDR3 DNA reads as TGTGCCAGCAGTTTTCTGGCATTCTCCGGGGAGCAGTACTTC.

The chain combines TRBV2 with TRBJ1-2; 8 bases match TRBD1. Germline assignment: CDR1 SNHLY and CDR2 FYNNEI. This CDR3 has 13 amino acids. The ends lost 9 bases at V and 6 bases at J; junction bases unmatched: 9. CDR3 in amino acids: CASPRDRRDGYTF. The CDR3 bases are TGTGCCAGTCCCAGGGACAGGCGGGATGGCTACACCTTC.

The genes are TRBV18 and TRBJ2-7; TRBD1 matches 7 bases. V trimming: 5 bases; J trimming: 0 bases; junction bases outside the gene matches: 7. This CDR3 region has 15 residues. CDR1 and CDR2 from the germline V gene are KGHSH and LQKENI. CDR3 region: CASSSRTGFSYEQYF. The CDR3 bases are TGTGCCAGCTCATCCCGGACAGGCTTCTCCTACGAGCAGTACTTC.

V and J are TRBV7-8 and TRBJ1-1; no clear D. With 5 bases removed from V and 1 base from J, the gap between germline ends came to 14 bases. Germline CDR1 SGHVS, CDR2 FQNEAQ. CDR3 length: 15 residues. For the CDR3, the DNA is TGTGCCAGCAGCCTAGGGTGGAGTGGGAACACTGAAGCTTTCTTT. This translates into CASSLGWSGNTEAFF. Based on the CDR3 plus reference TRBV7-8 and TRBJ1-1, the full variable domain is GAGVSQSPRYKVAKRGQDVALRCDPISGHVSLFWYQQALGQGPEFLTYFQNEAQLDKSGLPSDRFFAERPEGSVSTLKIQRTQQEDSAVYLCASSLGWSGNTEAFFGQGTRLTVV.

The chain links TRBV30 to TRBJ1-5, with TRBD1 matching 7 bases. Germline lookup yields CDR1 GTSNPN and CDR2 SVGIG (reference sequence). There are 13 residues in the CDR3. V lost 5 bases, J lost 7 bases, and 8 bases stayed unmatched. This CDR3 is CAWGDRDGQPQHF. The CDR3 DNA reads as TGTGCCTGGGGCGACAGGGACGGACAGCCCCAGCATTTT.

The chain recombines TRBV19 with TRBJ2-7; D might be TRBD1 (6 bases). The CDR3 covers 13 residues. The V end lost 1 base, the J end lost 5 bases, and 9 bases lay between the germline ends. Germline loops: CDR1 LNHDA, CDR2 SQIVND (reference sequence). The CDR3 is CASSIGWGHEQYF. The CDR3 bases are TGTGCCAGTAGTATAGGGTGGGGGCACGAGCAGTACTTC. Supplemented by reference TRBV19 and TRBJ2-7, the full variable domain reads DGGITQSPKYLFRKEGQNVTLSCEQNLNHDAMYWYRQDPGQGLRLIYYSQIVNDFQKGDIAEGYSVSREKKESFPLTVTSAQKNPTAFYLCASSIGWGHEQYFGPGTRLTVT.

The chain has TRBV6-2 or TRBV6-3 and TRBJ1-1; D ambiguous. This CDR3 region has 14 residues. Germline-derived CDR1 and CDR2 are MNHEY and SVGEGT. V dropped 2 bases and J dropped 1 base, with 8 bases sitting between them. The CDR3 DNA reads as TGTGCCAGCAGTTACCTGTCACCGAACACTGAAGCTTTCTTT. Translating it yields CASSYLSPNTEAFF.

V is TRBV18 and J is TRBJ1-4; the D gene is possibly TRBD1 (6 bases). This CDR3 is 14 amino acids long. Trimming took off 1 base at V and 12 bases at J, with 15 bases between the two ends. Per the germline V gene, CDR1 is KGHSH and CDR2 is LQKENI. CDR3 amino acids: CASSPLDSQAELFF. CDR3 in DNA: TGTGCCAGCTCACCACTGGACAGCCAGGCGGAACTGTTTTTT.

V and J are TRBV6-4 and TRBJ1-2, with D tentatively TRBD1 (6 bases). The V gene lost 3 bases and the J gene lost 7 bases, with 12 bases spanning the gap. Germline CDR1 and CDR2: MRHNA and SNTAGT. The CDR3 loop spans 13 amino acids. CDR3 in amino acids: CASSENQGSGYTF. The DNA for the CDR3 is TGTGCCAGCAGTGAAAATCAGGGGTCTGGCTACACCTTC.

The gene calls are TRBV7-9 and TRBJ1-1; D unresolved. V lost 5 bases and J 5 bases, leaving 9 bases between the germline ends. This CDR3 has 12 residues. The germline gives CDR1 SEHNR, CDR2 FQNEAQ (reference sequence). The CDR3 nucleotides read TGTGCCAGCAGCCTTACAGAGACTGAAGCTTTCTTT. Residues: CASSLTETEAFF. The complete variable domain, with remaining parts taken from reference TRBV7-9 and TRBJ1-1, reads DTGVSQNPRHKITKRGQNVTFRCDPISEHNRLYWYRQTLGQGPEFLTYFQNEAQLEKSRLLSDRFSAERPKGSFSTLEIQRTEQGDSAMYLCASSLTETEAFFGQGTRLTVV.